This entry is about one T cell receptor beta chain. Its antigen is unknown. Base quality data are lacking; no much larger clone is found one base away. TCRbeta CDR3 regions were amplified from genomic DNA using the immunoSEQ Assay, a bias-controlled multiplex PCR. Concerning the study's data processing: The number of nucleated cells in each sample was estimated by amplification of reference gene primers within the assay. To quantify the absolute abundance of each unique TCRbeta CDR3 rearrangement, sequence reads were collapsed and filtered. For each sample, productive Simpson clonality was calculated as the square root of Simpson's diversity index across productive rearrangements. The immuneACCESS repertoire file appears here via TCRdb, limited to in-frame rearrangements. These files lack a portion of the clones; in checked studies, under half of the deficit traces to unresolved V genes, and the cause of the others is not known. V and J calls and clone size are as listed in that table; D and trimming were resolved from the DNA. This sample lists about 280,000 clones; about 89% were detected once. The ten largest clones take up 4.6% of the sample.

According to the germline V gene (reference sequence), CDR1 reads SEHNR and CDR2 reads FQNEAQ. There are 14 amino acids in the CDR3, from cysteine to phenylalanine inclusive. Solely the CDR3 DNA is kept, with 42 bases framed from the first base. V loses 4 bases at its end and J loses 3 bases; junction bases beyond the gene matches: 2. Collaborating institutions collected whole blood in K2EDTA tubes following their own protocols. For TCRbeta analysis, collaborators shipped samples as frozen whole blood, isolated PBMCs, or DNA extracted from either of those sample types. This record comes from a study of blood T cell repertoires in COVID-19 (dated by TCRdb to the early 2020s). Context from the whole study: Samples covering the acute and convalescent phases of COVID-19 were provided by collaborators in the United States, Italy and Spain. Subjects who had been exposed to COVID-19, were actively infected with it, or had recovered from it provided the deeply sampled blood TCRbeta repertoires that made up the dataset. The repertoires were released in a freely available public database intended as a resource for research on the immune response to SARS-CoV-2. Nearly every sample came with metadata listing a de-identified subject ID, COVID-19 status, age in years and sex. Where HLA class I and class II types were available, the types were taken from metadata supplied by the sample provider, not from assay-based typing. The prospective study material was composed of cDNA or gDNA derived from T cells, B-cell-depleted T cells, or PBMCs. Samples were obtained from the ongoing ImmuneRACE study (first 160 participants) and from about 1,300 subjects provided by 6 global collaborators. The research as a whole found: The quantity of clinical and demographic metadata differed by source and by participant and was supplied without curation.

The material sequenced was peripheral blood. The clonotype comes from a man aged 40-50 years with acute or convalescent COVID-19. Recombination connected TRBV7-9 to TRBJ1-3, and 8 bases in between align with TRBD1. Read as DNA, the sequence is TGTGCCAGCAGCTACGGACAGGGTGGAAACACCATATATTTT. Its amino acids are CASSYGQGGNTIYF.